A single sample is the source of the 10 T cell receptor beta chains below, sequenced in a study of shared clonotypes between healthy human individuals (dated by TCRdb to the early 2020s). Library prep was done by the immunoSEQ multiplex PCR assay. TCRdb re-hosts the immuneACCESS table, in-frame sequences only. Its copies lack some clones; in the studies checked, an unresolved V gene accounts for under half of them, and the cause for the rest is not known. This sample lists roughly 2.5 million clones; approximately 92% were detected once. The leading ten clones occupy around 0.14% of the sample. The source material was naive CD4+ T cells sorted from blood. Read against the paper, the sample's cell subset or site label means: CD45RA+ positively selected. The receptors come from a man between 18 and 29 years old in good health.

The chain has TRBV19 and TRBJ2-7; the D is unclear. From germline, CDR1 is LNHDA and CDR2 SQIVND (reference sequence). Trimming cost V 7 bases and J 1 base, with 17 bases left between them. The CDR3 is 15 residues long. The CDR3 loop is CASIHNGRLSYEQYF. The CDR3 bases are TGTGCCAGTATTCATAACGGCCGTTTATCCTACGAGCAGTACTTC. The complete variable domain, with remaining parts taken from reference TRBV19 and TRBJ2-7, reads DGGITQSPKYLFRKEGQNVTLSCEQNLNHDAMYWYRQDPGQGLRLIYYSQIVNDFQKGDIAEGYSVSREKKESFPLTVTSAQKNPTAFYLCASIHNGRLSYEQYFGPGTRLTVT.

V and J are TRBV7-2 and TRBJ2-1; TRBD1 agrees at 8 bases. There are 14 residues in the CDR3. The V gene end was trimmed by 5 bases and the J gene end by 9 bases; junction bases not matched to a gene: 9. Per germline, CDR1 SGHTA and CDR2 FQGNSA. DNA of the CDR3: TGTGCCAGCAGCCCAGGGCAGGGGGCGTCTGAGCAGTTCTTC. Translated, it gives CASSPGQGASEQFF.

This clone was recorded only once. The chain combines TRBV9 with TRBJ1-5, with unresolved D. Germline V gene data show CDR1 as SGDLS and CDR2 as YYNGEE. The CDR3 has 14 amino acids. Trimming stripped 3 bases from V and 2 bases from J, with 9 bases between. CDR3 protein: CASSEEGRNQPQHF. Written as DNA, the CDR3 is TGTGCCAGCAGCGAGGAGGGTCGCAATCAGCCCCAGCATTTT.

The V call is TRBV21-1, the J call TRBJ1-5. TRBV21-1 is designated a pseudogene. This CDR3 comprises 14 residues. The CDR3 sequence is CASPFWGGNQPQHF. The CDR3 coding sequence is TGTGCCAGCCCCTTTTGGGGGGGCAATCAGCCCCAGCATTTT.

CDR3 DNA: TGTGCCAGCAGTGACAGGGGCGGAGGTGAAAAACTGTTTTTT. This translates into CASSDRGGGEKLFF. The chain couples TRBV6-5 to TRBJ1-4; 8 bases are shared with TRBD1. The CDR3 consists of 14 residues. In germline, CDR1 is MNHEY, CDR2 SVGAGI. V trimming: 5 bases; J trimming: 7 bases; junction bases outside the gene matches: 6.

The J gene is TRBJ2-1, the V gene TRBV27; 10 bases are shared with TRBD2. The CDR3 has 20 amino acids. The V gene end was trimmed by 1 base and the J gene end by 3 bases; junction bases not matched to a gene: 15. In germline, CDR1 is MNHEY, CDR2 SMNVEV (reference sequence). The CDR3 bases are TGTGCCAGCAGTTTATTGGTGTGGGGCCTAGCGGGGGAGTACTACAATGAGCAGTTCTTC. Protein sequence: CASSLLVWGLAGEYYNEQFF.

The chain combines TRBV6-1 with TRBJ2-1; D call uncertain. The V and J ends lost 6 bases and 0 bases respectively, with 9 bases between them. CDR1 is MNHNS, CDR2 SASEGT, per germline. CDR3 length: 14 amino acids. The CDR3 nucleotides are TGTGCCAGCAGCGGAACTAACTCCTACAATGAGCAGTTCTTC. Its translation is CASSGTNSYNEQFF.

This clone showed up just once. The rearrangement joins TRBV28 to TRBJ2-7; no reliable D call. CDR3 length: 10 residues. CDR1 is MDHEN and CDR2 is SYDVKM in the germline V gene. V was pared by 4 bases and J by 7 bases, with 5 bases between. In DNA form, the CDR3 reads TGTGCCAGCAGTTCACTTGAGCAGTACTTC. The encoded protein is CASSSLEQYF.

In nucleotides, the CDR3 is TGTGCCAGCAGCTTTGCGCAGCACCCTAGCACAGATACGCAGTATTTT. Translating it yields CASSFAQHPSTDTQYF. The chain is built from TRBV12-1 and TRBJ2-3. TRBV12-1 is marked as a pseudogene. This CDR3 region has 16 residues.

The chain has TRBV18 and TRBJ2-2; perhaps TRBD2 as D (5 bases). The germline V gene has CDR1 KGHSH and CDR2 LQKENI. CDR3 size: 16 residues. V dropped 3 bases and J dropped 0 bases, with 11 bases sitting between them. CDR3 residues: CASSPREGSNTGELFF. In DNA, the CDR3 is TGTGCCAGCTCACCTCGCGAGGGCTCGAACACCGGGGAGCTGTTTTTT.